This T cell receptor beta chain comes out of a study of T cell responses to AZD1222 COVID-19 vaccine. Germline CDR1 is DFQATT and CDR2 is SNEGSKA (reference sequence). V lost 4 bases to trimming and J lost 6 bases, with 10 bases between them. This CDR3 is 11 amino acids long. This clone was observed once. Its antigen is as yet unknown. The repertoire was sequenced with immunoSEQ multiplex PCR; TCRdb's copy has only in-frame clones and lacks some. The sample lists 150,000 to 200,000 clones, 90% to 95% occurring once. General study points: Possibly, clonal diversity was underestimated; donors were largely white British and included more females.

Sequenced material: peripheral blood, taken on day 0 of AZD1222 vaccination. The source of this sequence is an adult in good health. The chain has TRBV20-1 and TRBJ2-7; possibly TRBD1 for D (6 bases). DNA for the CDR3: TGCAGTGCTACCGGACAGTCCGAGCAGTACTTC. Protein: CSATGQSEQYF.